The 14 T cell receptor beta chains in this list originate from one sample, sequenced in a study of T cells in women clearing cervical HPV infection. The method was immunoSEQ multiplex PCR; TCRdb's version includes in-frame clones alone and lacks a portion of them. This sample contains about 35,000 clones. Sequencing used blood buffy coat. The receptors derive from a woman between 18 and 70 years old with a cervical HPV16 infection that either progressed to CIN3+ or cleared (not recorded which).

CDR3 loop: CASSPDRAPLYGQYF. The DNA read from the CDR3 is TGTGCCAGCTCACCAGACAGGGCCCCCCTCTATGGT. The genes are TRBV18 and TRBJ2-4; 7 bases align to TRBD1. The CDR3 end lies 3 residues beyond the end of the read and is filled in from the germline J gene. CDR1 KGHSH and CDR2 LQKENI come from the germline V gene. The CDR3 has 15 amino acids.

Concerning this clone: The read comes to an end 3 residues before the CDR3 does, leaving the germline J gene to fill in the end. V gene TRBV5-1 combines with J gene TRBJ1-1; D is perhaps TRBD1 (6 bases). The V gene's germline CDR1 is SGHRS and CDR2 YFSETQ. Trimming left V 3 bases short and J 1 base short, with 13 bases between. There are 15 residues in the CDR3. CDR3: CASSWTGQANTEAFF. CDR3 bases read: TGCGCCAGCAGCTGGACGGGACAAGCGAACACTGAA.

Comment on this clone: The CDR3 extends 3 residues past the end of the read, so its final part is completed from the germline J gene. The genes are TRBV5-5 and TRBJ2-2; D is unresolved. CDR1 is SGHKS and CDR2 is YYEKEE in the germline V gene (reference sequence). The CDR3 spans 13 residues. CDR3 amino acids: CASSPKTYEKLFF. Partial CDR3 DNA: TGTGCCAGCAGCCCCAAAACTTATGAAAAG.

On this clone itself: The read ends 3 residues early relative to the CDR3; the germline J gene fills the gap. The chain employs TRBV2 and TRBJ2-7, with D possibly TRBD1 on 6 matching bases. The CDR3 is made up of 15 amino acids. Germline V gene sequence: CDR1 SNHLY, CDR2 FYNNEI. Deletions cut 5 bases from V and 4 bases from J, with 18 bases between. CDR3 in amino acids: CASSTSWTERYEQYF. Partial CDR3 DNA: TGTGCCAGCAGTACCTCCTGGACAGAAAGATACGAG.

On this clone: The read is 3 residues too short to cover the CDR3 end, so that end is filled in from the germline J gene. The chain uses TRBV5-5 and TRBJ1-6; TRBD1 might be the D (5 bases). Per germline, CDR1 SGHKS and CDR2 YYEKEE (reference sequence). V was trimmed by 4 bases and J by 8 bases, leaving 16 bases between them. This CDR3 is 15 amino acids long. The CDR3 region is CASSAGRGGDSPLHF. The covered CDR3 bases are TGTGCCAGCAGCGCGGGTCGGGGGGGAGATTCACCC.

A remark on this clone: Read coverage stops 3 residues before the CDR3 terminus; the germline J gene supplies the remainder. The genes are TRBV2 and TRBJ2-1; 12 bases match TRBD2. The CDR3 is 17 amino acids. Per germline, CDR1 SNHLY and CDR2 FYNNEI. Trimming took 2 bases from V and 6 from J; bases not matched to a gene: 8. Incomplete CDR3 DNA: TGTGCCAGCAGTGAATTGAATAGACTAGCGGGAGCCAATGAG. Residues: CASSELNRLAGANE. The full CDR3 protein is CASSELNRLAGANEQFF.

The CDR3 loop is CSARMSGGSLGELFF. Partial CDR3 DNA: TGCAGTGCTAGAATGTCGGGCGGGAGCCTCGGGGAG. This chain joins TRBV20-1 and TRBJ2-2; 7 nucleotides agree with TRBD2. The read terminates 3 residues before the CDR3 end, so the remaining end is supplied by the germline J gene. The CDR3 totals 15 residues. CDR1 and CDR2 (germline): DFQATT, SNEGSKA (reference sequence). J lost 7 bases, V lost 2 bases, and 10 bases had no gene match.

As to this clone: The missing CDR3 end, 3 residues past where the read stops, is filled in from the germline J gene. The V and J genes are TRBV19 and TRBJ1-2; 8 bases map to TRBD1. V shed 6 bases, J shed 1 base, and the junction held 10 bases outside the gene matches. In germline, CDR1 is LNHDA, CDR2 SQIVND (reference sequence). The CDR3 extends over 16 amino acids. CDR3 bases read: TGTGCCAGTAGCCCCTGGACAGGGCCGAATAACTATGGC. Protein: CASSPWTGPNNYG. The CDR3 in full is CASSPWTGPNNYGYTF.

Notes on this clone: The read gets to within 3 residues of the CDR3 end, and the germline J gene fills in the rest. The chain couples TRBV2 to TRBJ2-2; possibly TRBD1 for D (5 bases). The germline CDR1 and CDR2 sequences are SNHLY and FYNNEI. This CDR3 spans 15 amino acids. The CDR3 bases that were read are TGTGCCAGCAGCGTGGGGCCGGCTGGGGCCAACGTG. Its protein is CASSVGPAGANV. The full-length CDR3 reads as CASSVGPAGANVLFF. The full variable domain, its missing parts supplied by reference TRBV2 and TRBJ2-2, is EPEVTQTPSHQVTQMGQEVILRCVPISNHLYFYWYRQILGQKVEFLVSFYNNEISEKSEIFDDQFSVERPDGSNFTLKIRSTKLEDSAMYFCASSVGPAGANVLFFGEGSRLTVL.

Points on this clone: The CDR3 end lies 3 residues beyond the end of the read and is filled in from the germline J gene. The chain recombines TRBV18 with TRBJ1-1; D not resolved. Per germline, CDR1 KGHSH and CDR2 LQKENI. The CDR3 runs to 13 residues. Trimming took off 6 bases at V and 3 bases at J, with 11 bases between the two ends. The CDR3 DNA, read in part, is TGTGCCAGCTCCCCGGGGAGGGACACTGAA. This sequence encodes CASSPGRDTE. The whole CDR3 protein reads CASSPGRDTEAFF.

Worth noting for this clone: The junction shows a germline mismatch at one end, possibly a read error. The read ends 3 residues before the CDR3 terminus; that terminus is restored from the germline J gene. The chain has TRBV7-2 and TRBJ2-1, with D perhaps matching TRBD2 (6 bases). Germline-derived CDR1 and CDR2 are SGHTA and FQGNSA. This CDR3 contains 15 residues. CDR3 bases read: TGTGCCGGCAGCTTAGGGGCGGGGTCAGTAAATGAG. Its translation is CAGSLGAGSVNE. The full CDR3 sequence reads CAGSLGAGSVNEQFF.

The CDR3: CAWSKVPGELFF. The covered CDR3 bases are TGTGCCTGGAGTAAGGTGCCCGGGGAG. The chain is built from TRBV30 and TRBJ2-2; D ambiguous. The read halts 3 residues ahead of the CDR3 end, with the missing end drawn from the germline J gene. CDR1 is GTSNPN, CDR2 SVGIG, per germline (reference sequence). Trimming stripped 2 bases from V and 6 bases from J, with 7 bases between. CDR3 length equals 12 residues.

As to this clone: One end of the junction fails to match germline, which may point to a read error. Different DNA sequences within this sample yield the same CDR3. CDR3 DNA, as far as it was read: TGTGCCAGTAGTTCTTCCCAGGCCTCTGGAAACACG. Amino acids: CASSSSQASGNT. The whole CDR3 protein reads CASSSSQASGNTIYF. The chain couples TRBV19 to TRBJ1-3; D not certain. Read sequence stops 3 residues before the CDR3 end, and the germline J gene provides the missing end. The CDR3 is 15 residues long. CDR1 and CDR2 (germline): LNHDA, SQIVND (reference sequence).

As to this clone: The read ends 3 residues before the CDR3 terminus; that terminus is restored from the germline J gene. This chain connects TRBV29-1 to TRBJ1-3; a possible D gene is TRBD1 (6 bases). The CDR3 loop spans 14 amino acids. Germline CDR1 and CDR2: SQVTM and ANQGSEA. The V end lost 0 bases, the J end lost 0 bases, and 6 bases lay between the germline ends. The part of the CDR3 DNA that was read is TGCAGCGTTGAAGACAGGGGCTCTGGAAACACC. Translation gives CSVEDRGSGNT. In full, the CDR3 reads CSVEDRGSGNTIYF.